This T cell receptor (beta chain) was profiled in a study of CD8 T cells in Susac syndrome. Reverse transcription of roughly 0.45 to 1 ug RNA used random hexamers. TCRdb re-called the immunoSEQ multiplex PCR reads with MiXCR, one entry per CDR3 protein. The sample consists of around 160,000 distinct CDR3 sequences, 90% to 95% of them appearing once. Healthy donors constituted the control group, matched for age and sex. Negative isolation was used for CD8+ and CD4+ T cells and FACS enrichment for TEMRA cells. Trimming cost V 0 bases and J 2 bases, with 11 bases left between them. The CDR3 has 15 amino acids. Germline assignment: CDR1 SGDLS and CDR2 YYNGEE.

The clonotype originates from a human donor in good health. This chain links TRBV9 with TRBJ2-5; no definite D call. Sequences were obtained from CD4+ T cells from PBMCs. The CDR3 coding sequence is TGTGCCAGCAGCGTAGGGAACAGTAAACAAGAGACCCAGTACTTC. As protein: CASSVGNSKQETQYF.